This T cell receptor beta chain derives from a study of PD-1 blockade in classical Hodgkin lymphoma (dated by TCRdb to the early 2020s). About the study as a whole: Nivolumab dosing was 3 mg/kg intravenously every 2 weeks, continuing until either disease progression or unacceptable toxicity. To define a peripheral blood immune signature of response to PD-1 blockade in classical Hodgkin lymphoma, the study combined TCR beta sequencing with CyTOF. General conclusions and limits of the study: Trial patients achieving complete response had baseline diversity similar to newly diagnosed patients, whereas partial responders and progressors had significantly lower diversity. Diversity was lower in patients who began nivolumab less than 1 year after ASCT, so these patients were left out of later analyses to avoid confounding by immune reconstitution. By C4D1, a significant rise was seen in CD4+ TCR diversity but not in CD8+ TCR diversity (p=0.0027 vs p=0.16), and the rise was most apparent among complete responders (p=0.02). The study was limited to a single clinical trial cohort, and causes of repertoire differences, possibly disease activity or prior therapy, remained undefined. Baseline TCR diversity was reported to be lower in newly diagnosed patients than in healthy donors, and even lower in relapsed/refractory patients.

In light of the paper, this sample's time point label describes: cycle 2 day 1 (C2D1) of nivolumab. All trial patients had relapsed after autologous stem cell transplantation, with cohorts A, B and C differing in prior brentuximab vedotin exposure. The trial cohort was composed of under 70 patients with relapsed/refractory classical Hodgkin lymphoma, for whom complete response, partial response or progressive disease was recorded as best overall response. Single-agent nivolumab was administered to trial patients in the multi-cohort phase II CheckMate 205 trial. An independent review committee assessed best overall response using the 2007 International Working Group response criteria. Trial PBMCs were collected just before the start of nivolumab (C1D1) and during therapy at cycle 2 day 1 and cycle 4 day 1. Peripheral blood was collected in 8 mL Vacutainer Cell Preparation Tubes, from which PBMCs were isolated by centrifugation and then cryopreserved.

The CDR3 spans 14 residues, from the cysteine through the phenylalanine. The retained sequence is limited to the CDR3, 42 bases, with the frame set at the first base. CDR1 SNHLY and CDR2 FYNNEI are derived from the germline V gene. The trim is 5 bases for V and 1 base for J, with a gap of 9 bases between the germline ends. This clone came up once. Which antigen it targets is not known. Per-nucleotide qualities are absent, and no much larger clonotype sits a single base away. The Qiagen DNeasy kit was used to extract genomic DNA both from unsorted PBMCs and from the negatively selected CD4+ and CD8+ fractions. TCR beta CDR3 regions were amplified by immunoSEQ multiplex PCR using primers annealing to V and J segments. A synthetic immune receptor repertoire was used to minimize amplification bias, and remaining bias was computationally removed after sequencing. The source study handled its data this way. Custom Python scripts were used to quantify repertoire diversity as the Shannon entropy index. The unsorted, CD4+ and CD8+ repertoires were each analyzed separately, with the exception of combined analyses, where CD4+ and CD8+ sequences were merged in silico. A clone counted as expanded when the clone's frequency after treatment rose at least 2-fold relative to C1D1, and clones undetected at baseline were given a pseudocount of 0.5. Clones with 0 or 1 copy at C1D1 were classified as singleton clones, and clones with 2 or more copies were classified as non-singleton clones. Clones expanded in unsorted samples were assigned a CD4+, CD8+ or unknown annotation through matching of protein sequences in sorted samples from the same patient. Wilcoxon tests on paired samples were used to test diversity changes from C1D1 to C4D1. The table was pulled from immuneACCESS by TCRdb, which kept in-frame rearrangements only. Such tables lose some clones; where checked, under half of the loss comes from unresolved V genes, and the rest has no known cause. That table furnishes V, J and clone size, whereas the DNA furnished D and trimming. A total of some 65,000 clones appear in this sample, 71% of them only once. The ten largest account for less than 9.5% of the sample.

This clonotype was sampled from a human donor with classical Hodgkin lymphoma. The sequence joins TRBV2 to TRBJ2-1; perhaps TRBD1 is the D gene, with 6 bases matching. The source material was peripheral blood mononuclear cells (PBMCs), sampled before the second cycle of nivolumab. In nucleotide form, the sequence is TGTGCCAGCAGTCACGGGACATCCTACAATGAGCAGTTCTTC. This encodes CASSHGTSYNEQFF.